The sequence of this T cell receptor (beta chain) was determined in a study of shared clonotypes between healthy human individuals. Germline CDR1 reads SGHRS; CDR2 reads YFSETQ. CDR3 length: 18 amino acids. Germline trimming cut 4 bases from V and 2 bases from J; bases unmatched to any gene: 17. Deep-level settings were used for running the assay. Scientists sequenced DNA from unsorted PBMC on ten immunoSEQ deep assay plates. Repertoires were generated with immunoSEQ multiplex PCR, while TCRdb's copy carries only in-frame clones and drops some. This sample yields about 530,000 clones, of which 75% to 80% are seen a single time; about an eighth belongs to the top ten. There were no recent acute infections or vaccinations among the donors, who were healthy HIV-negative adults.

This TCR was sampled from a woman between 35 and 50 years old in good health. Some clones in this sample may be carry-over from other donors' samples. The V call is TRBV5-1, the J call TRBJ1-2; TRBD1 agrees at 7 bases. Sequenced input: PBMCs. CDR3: CASSKGPGQSGLNYGYTF. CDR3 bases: TGCGCCAGCAGCAAGGGGCCGGGACAGTCGGGTTTGAACTATGGCTACACCTTC.